This T cell receptor beta chain was observed in a study of blood T cell repertoires in COVID-19 (TCRdb year 2020). At the level of the whole study: The collaborator samples originated in the United States, Italy and Spain and spanned the acute and convalescent phases of COVID-19. The samples were drawn from the first 160 participants of the ongoing ImmuneRACE study and from 1,254 subjects provided by 6 global collaborators. Where available, HLA class I and class II types were taken from metadata supplied by the sample provider and were not determined by assay-based typing. The repertoires were made available in a free public database intended to serve as a resource for research on the immune response to SARS-CoV-2. The prospective study material was composed of cDNA or gDNA derived from T cells, B-cell-depleted T cells, or PBMCs. Sample metadata almost always included a de-identified subject ID, COVID-19 status, age in years and sex. The dataset comprised deeply sampled blood TCRbeta repertoires from subjects exposed to, actively infected with, or recovered from COVID-19.

TCRbeta CDR3 regions were amplified from genomic DNA using the immunoSEQ Assay, a bias-controlled multiplex PCR. In the source study's methods: The number of nucleated cells in each sample was estimated from the amplification of reference gene primers within the assay. To quantify the absolute abundance of each unique TCRbeta CDR3 rearrangement, sequence reads were collapsed and filtered. For each sample, productive Simpson clonality was calculated as the square root of Simpson's diversity index over productive rearrangements. Here the immuneACCESS table is served through TCRdb, limited to in-frame sequences with V and J called. Missing clones are a known gap in these copies; in checked studies unresolved V genes cover under half, and the rest lacks a known reason. V, J and clone size reflect that table, while D and trimming were determined from the DNA. In all, the sample holds around 150,000 clones, and 75% to 90% of those were seen once. The ten largest account for around 3.2% of the sample.

Here is what the overall study found, with its caveats: The quantity of clinical and demographic metadata differed by source and by participant and was supplied without curation.

Concerning this clone itself: It has no known antigen specificity. No per-base quality is available; no much larger clone lies one base away.

Collaborating institutions collected whole blood in K2EDTA tubes following their own protocols. For TCRbeta analysis, collaborators shipped samples as frozen whole blood, isolated PBMCs, or DNA extracted from either of those sample types. V is pruned by 4 bases and J by 3 bases, leaving 6 bases of the junction without a gene match. The CDR3, from cysteine to phenylalanine, totals 14 residues. The entry retains the CDR3 DNA only, 42 bases that are in frame from base 1. From the germline V gene, CDR1 is MNHEY and CDR2 is SVGAGI. This sequence uses TRBV6-5 and TRBJ2-7, and 7 junctional nucleotides match TRBD1. The TCR sequence derives from a human donor with acute or convalescent COVID-19. The donor label of this sample is uncertain. The sample was peripheral blood. The CDR3 protein sequence reads: CASSSTGSFYEQYF. The bases read TGTGCCAGCAGTTCGACAGGGAGTTTCTACGAGCAGTACTTC.